This TCR beta chain was identified in a study of T cell repertoires in ileal Crohn's disease. Time point in this sample: neoterminal ileum biopsy at postoperative endoscopy, about 6 months after surgery. Patients were adults with ileal or ileocolonic Crohn's disease needing resection. Per sample, approximately 550 nanograms of biopsy DNA were TCRB immunosequenced. Profiling relied on immunoSEQ multiplex PCR, and the TCRdb table lists in-frame clones only, not all of them. The sample carries more than 13,000 clones, 78% recorded once. The germline V gene encodes CDR1 PRHDT and CDR2 FYEKMQ (reference sequence). The CDR3 spans 14 residues. Trimming took 0 bases from V and 6 from J; bases not matched to a gene: 0.

This TCR was sampled from an adult with Crohn's disease. The chain carries TRBV13 and TRBJ2-7, with 12 bases identical to TRBD2. The sample consisted of ileal tissue. CDR3 loop: CASSLGLAGGEQYF. The CDR3, as DNA: TGTGCCAGCAGCTTAGGACTAGCGGGAGGCGAGCAGTACTTC.